These 32 T cell receptor beta chains were sequenced from one sample in a study of cytomegalovirus exposure and HLA in healthy donors (dated by TCRdb to about 2017). Libraries were built with the immunoSEQ multiplex PCR assay. TCRdb obtained this table from immuneACCESS and retained in-frame rearrangements with V and J assigned. These tables miss some clones; where compared with another copy, unresolved V genes account for less than half of the shortfall, and the remainder is unexplained. In all, the sample holds approximately 140,000 clones, and 88% of those were seen once. The ten largest account for 7.5% to 8.5% of the sample. Material for sequencing was PBMCs. Receptors were obtained from a woman aged 18-30 years in good health and CMV-seropositive.

The chain carries TRBV13 and TRBJ1-4; TRBD1 aligns across 8 bases. This CDR3 is built from 14 residues. Germline CDR1 is PRHDT and CDR2 is FYEKMQ (reference sequence). Trimming removed 2 bases from V and 8 bases from J; junction bases left unmatched: 4. CDR3 region: CASSLQGAGEKLFF. The CDR3 coding sequence is TGTGCCAGCAGCTTACAGGGGGCCGGGGAAAAACTGTTTTTT.

Only a few counts were recorded for this clone. V and J are TRBV10-1 and TRBJ1-1; D is possibly TRBD1 (5 bases). CDR3 length: 17 residues. V was trimmed by 0 bases and J by 1 base, leaving 15 bases between them. The germline gives CDR1 WNHNN, CDR2 SYGVQD (reference sequence). Written as DNA, the CDR3 is TGCGCCAGCAGTGAGTCCCCGGCTCAAAGGGGGAACACTGAAGCTTTCTTT. Amino acids: CASSESPAQRGNTEAFF.

The rearrangement joins TRBV9 to TRBJ1-2, with a possible D match to TRBD1 (5 bases). This CDR3 contains 15 residues. Trimming stripped 0 bases from V and 0 bases from J, with 9 bases between. The germline gives CDR1 SGDLS, CDR2 YYNGEE. CDR3 DNA: TGTGCCAGCAGCGTAGGGCAGGACACTAACTATGGCTACACCTTC. Translation: CASSVGQDTNYGYTF.

V is TRBV7-3 and J is TRBJ1-1, with D unclear. CDR1 is SGHTA, CDR2 FQGTGA, per germline. V was pared by 1 base and J by 3 bases, with 9 bases between. The CDR3 length is 14 residues. CDR3 coding DNA: TGTGCCAGCAGCTTAATTCCAGACTACACTGAAGCTTTCTTT. It codes for CASSLIPDYTEAFF.

The chain combines TRBV9 with TRBJ1-2; 10 bases fit TRBD1. The CDR3 loop spans 14 amino acids. Per germline, CDR1 SGDLS and CDR2 YYNGEE. V lost 3 bases and J lost 7; bases outside the gene matches: 6. CDR3 amino acids: CASSARQGAGGYTF. The CDR3 DNA reads TGTGCCAGCAGCGCACGACAGGGGGCAGGTGGCTACACCTTC.

This clone occurred once. The gene calls are TRBV27 and TRBJ2-2; D is possibly TRBD1 (5 bases). Trimming left V 2 bases short and J 8 bases short, with 9 bases between. Looked up from germline, CDR1 is MNHEY and CDR2 is SMNVEV (reference sequence). The CDR3 has 13 residues. The CDR3 here is CASSLSRTGELFF. In DNA form, the CDR3 reads TGTGCCAGCAGTTTAAGCCGGACAGGGGAGCTGTTTTTT.

V and J are TRBV6-5 and TRBJ2-7; the D gene is possibly TRBD1 (5 bases). This CDR3 has 13 residues. Per the germline V gene, CDR1 is MNHEY and CDR2 is SVGAGI. V was trimmed by 4 bases and J by 2 bases, leaving 9 bases between them. The CDR3, as DNA: TGTGCCAGCAGTTCGCAGGGAACCTACGAGCAGTACTTC. Its translation is CASSSQGTYEQYF.

The rearrangement links TRBV19 to TRBJ1-5; TRBD1 matches at 11 bases. The V segment lost 3 bases and the J segment 8 bases; nucleotides outside the gene matches: 3. This CDR3 comprises 14 residues. Germline V CDR1 and CDR2: LNHDA, SQIVND (reference sequence). CDR3 region: CASSIGQGAEPQHF. CDR3 bases: TGTGCCAGTAGTATCGGACAGGGGGCCGAGCCCCAGCATTTT.

V usage is TRBV27 and J usage is TRBJ2-7, with D possibly TRBD2 on 5 matching bases. Germline CDR1 is MNHEY and CDR2 is SMNVEV (reference sequence). The CDR3 totals 15 residues. Deletions cut 2 bases from V and 3 bases from J, with 14 bases between. CDR3 DNA: TGTGCCAGCAGTTTACCTCAGCGGAGCGGCTACGAGCAGTACTTC. Residues: CASSLPQRSGYEQYF.

Here the CDR3 DNA reads TGTGCCAGCAGCCGGACAGGGGTGGGCTATGGCTACACCTTC. This sequence encodes CASSRTGVGYGYTF. The chain uses TRBV5-6 and TRBJ1-2, with TRBD1 matching over 9 bases. The CDR3 totals 14 residues. Germline assignment: CDR1 SGHDT and CDR2 YYEEEE. V shed 4 bases and J 4 bases; nucleotides not matched to a gene: 5.

The rearrangement joins TRBV6-1 to TRBJ1-1; D not resolved. The germline V gene encodes CDR1 MNHNS and CDR2 SASEGT. This CDR3 comprises 13 residues. V lost 10 bases, J lost 5 bases, and 17 bases lay in between. Here the CDR3 DNA reads TGTGCCATCAGCTCGAAGACTCGAACTGAAGCTTTCTTT. This gives the protein CAISSKTRTEAFF.

CDR3 nucleotide sequence: TGTGCCAGCAGTGCTACAGGGGATGGCTACACCTTC. Protein sequence: CASSATGDGYTF. J is TRBJ1-2 and V is TRBV6-4; TRBD1 matches 7 bases. Losses at the gene ends were 4 bases for V and 6 bases for J; bases not matched to a gene: 2. CDR3 size: 12 residues. The germline CDR1 and CDR2 sequences are MRHNA and SNTAGT.

The V gene is TRBV5-1, the J gene TRBJ1-2; TRBD1 matches at 10 bases. This CDR3 contains 17 residues. Germline V gene data show CDR1 as SGHRS and CDR2 as YFSETQ. V shed 4 bases and J 6 bases; nucleotides not matched to a gene: 15. CDR3 protein: CASSPMAPGQGINGYTF. The CDR3 DNA is TGCGCCAGCAGCCCCATGGCTCCGGGACAGGGGATTAATGGCTACACCTTC.

The sample holds one count of this clone. V is TRBV11-1 and J is TRBJ1-3; 7 bases fit TRBD1. The germline V gene has CDR1 SGHAT and CDR2 FQDESV (reference sequence). The CDR3 has 14 residues. V was pared by 3 bases and J by 2 bases, with 1 base of the junction left unmatched. CDR3 in DNA: TGTGCCAGCAGCTTGGACAGGACTGGAAACACCATATATTTT. It yields the protein CASSLDRTGNTIYF.

The J gene is TRBJ2-7, the V gene TRBV21-1; the DNA was not used to check the table's D call, TRBD1. TRBV21-1 is a listed pseudogene. The CDR3 spans 19 residues. CDR3 region: CASSRERDKGLRGDYEQYF. For the CDR3, the DNA is TGTGCCAGCAGCAGGGAACGGGACAAGGGGCTGAGGGGTGACTACGAGCAGTACTTC.

This chain joins TRBV1 and TRBJ1-2; TRBD1, the table's D call, lacks a check against the DNA. TRBV1 is described as a pseudogene. The CDR3 has 18 amino acids. The CDR3: CTSSQVFIVRTGIFGYTF. For the CDR3, the DNA is TGCACCAGCAGCCAAGTATTCATAGTCAGGACAGGGATATTTGGCTACACCTTC.

This chain joins TRBV7-2 and TRBJ2-7, with D perhaps TRBD2 (5 bases). Germline V CDR1 and CDR2: SGHTA, FQGNSA. V was cut by 2 bases and J by 2 bases, with 19 bases left in between. The CDR3 spans 17 residues. CDR3 sequence: CASSLPLRGRTTYEQYF. The CDR3 region has the DNA TGTGCCAGCAGCTTACCACTTCGAGGGCGGACGACCTACGAGCAGTACTTC. Full variable domain (remainder filled in from reference TRBV7-2 and TRBJ2-7): GAGVSQSPSNKVTEKGKDVELRCDPISGHTALYWYRQSLGQGLEFLIYFQGNSAPDKSGLPSDRFSAERTGGSVSTLTIQRTQQEDSAVYLCASSLPLRGRTTYEQYFGPGTRLTVT.

The rearrangement links TRBV9 to TRBJ2-5; 11 bases agree with TRBD2. J lost 5 bases, V lost 0 bases, and 6 bases had no gene match. In germline, CDR1 is SGDLS, CDR2 YYNGEE. The CDR3 sequence is 16 residues long. The CDR3 DNA reads as TGTGCCAGCAGCGTAGGGCTAGCGGGGGGAGGGGAGACCCAGTACTTC. It specifies CASSVGLAGGGETQYF.

The CDR3 loop is CASSSSTLQPQHF. CDR3 DNA sequence: TGTGCCAGCAGCTCTTCTACCCTTCAGCCCCAGCATTTT. This chain uses TRBV7-2 with TRBJ1-5; D is ambiguous. V was pared by 4 bases and J by 6 bases, with 10 bases between. CDR3 length equals 13 residues. Per germline, CDR1 SGHTA and CDR2 FQGNSA.

Only a few counts were recorded for this clone. The genes are TRBV7-2 and TRBJ2-7, with D perhaps TRBD1 (5 bases). Looked up from germline, CDR1 is SGHTA and CDR2 is FQGNSA. The CDR3 contains 12 residues. V lost 5 bases, J lost 5 bases, and 10 bases lay in between. CDR3 sequence (DNA): TGTGCCAGCAGCAAGACAGTCCACGAGCAGTACTTC. It is translated as CASSKTVHEQYF.

The J gene is TRBJ2-5, the V gene TRBV5-1, with a weak D call TRBD1 (5 bases). With 1 base removed from V and 3 bases from J, the gap between germline ends came to 16 bases. Germline CDR1 SGHRS, CDR2 YFSETQ. The CDR3 runs to 16 residues. The CDR3 DNA sequence: TGCGCCAGCAGCTTGCAGGGAACTGTCCTGAAAGAGACCCAGTACTTC. As protein: CASSLQGTVLKETQYF.

CDR3 in amino acids: CASSRFSTGDNSNQPQHF. The CDR3 coding sequence is TGTGCCAGCTCCCGGTTCTCGACAGGGGATAATAGCAATCAGCCCCAGCATTTT. This chain joins TRBV18 and TRBJ1-5, with 8 bases fitting TRBD1. CDR3 size: 18 residues. Germline loops: CDR1 KGHSH, CDR2 LQKENI. V trimming: 6 bases; J trimming: 0 bases; junction bases outside the gene matches: 13.

The V and J genes are TRBV9 and TRBJ1-2, with 10 bases identical to TRBD1. The CDR3 contains 14 residues. The V and J ends lost 3 bases and 2 bases, in that order; junction bases with no gene match: 1. Germline loops: CDR1 SGDLS, CDR2 YYNGEE. This CDR3 is CASSAGQGNYGYTF. The DNA of the CDR3 is TGTGCCAGCAGCGCGGGACAGGGGAACTATGGCTACACCTTC. The full variable domain, in which reference TRBV9 and TRBJ1-2 provide the parts outside the CDR3, is DSGVTQTPKHLITATGQRVTLRCSPRSGDLSVYWYQQSLDQGLQFLIQYYNGEERAKGNILERFSAQQFPDLHSELNLSSLELGDSALYFCASSAGQGNYGYTFGSGTRLTVV.

This sequence joins TRBV5-1 and TRBJ1-4; TRBD1 is a possible D gene (5 bases). The CDR3 is 15 amino acids. Deletions cut 0 bases from V and 7 bases from J, with 13 bases between. Germline CDR1 SGHRS, CDR2 YFSETQ. The CDR3 DNA reads TGCGCCAGCAGCTTGGTGGGGGGTGTCAGTGAAAAACTGTTTTTT. Translated, it gives CASSLVGGVSEKLFF.

V is TRBV7-6 and J is TRBJ1-4, with 7 bases fitting TRBD1. This CDR3 comprises 15 residues. Per germline, CDR1 SGHVS and CDR2 FNYEAQ. Trimming at V came to 6 bases and at J to 1 base, leaving 5 bases not matched to a gene. The CDR3 loop is CASSPRDRTNEKLFF. In nucleotides, the CDR3 is TGTGCCAGCAGTCCCCGGGACAGAACTAATGAAAAACTGTTTTTT.

This sequence joins TRBV10-1 and TRBJ1-6; D perhaps matches TRBD1 (6 bases). Germline CDR1 WNHNN, CDR2 SYGVQD (reference sequence). V gave up 5 bases and J gave up 10 bases, with 24 bases separating them. This CDR3 spans 17 amino acids. In DNA form, the CDR3 reads TGCGCCAGCAGTACGAAACAACTACAGGGTAGAAGCTCACCCCTCCACTTT. It encodes CASSTKQLQGRSSPLHF.

This clone was detected a few times. The chain joins TRBV19 to TRBJ2-7; unclear D gene. CDR3 length equals 14 residues. Trimming took 6 bases from V and 1 from J, leaving 13 bases between them. The germline V gene encodes CDR1 LNHDA and CDR2 SQIVND (reference sequence). The CDR3 loop is CASRTVPSSYEQYF. The CDR3 DNA sequence: TGTGCCAGTAGGACGGTGCCTAGTTCCTACGAGCAGTACTTC.

V usage is TRBV9 and J usage is TRBJ1-5; tentative D call: TRBD1 (5 bases). The CDR3 totals 15 residues. V lost 1 base and J 5 bases, leaving 13 bases between the germline ends. Germline CDR1 SGDLS, CDR2 YYNGEE. In DNA form, the CDR3 reads TGTGCCAGCAGCGTATCTGGGCGGGGGGATCAGCCCCAGCATTTT. Translation: CASSVSGRGDQPQHF.

This chain links TRBV25-1 with TRBJ2-6; D gene ambiguous. V gave up 5 bases and J gave up 4 bases, with 6 bases separating them. The length of the CDR3 is 13 residues. The germline V gene encodes CDR1 MGHDK and CDR2 SYGVNS. This CDR3 is CASSSSGANVLTF. The CDR3 DNA follows: TGTGCCAGCAGTTCGTCGGGGGCCAACGTCCTGACTTTC. The whole variable domain, filled in from reference TRBV25-1 and TRBJ2-6, reads EADIYQTPRYLVIGTGKKITLECSQTMGHDKMYWYQQDPGMELHLIHYSYGVNSTEKGDLSSESTVSRIRTEHFPLTLESARPSHTSQYLCASSSSGANVLTFGAGSRLTVL.

For this clone: Other nucleotide sequences from this sample produce the same CDR3. The genes are TRBV5-4 and TRBJ2-2; 10 nucleotides agree with TRBD1. The CDR3 totals 15 residues. In germline, CDR1 is SGHNT, CDR2 YYREEE (reference sequence). Trimming removed 0 bases from V and 6 bases from J; junction bases left unmatched: 2. CDR3: CASSLGGQGSGELFF. The CDR3 nucleotides read TGTGCCAGCAGCTTGGGGGGACAGGGGTCCGGGGAGCTGTTTTTT.

Comment on this clone: The same CDR3 arises from other DNA sequences in this sample as well. The chain links TRBV7-3 to TRBJ2-7, with D possibly matching TRBD1 (5 bases). V was cut by 1 base and J by 5 bases, with 9 bases left in between. Germline V gene data show CDR1 as SGHTA and CDR2 as FQGTGA. The length of the CDR3 is 13 residues. The CDR3 sequence is CASSLKVRDEQYF. DNA of the CDR3: TGTGCCAGCAGCTTAAAAGTCAGGGACGAGCAGTACTTC.

The chain joins TRBV28 to TRBJ1-5; TRBD1 agrees at 7 bases. There are 15 residues in the CDR3. Trimming at V came to 4 bases and at J to 9 bases, leaving 12 bases not matched to a gene. Germline V gives CDR1 MDHEN, CDR2 SYDVKM. CDR3 in amino acids: CASSSTTGTVGPQHF. CDR3 nucleotides: TGTGCCAGCAGTTCCACTACCGGGACAGTCGGGCCCCAGCATTTT.